The 30 T cell receptor beta chains below come from one sample, sequenced in a study of cytomegalovirus exposure and HLA in healthy donors. The table came from immunoSEQ multiplex PCR; TCRdb's copy has only in-frame clones and leaves some out. The sample lists about 140,000 clones; about 90% were seen once. The specimen sequenced was PBMCs. These receptors all come from a man younger than 35 in good health and CMV-seronegative.

The chain couples TRBV2 to TRBJ1-2, with D perhaps matching TRBD1 (6 bases). The CDR3 consists of 13 residues. The germline V and J ends were trimmed by 2 bases and 3 bases, with 7 bases remaining between them. In germline, CDR1 is SNHLY, CDR2 FYNNEI. The CDR3: CASSENRDYGYTF. The CDR3 nucleotides are TGTGCCAGCAGTGAAAACAGGGACTATGGCTACACCTTC.

This rearrangement joins TRBV6-1 to TRBJ2-1; 8 bases map to TRBD1. CDR3 size: 14 residues. The trim removed 1 base at V and 9 bases at J, leaving 5 bases unmatched. Germline CDR1 and CDR2: MNHNS and SASEGT. The DNA of the CDR3 is TGTGCCAGCAGTGAAGTTCAGGGGGCGGGTGAGCAGTTCTTC. This encodes CASSEVQGAGEQFF.

In this sample, this clone turned up a few times. The V and J genes are TRBV6-6 and TRBJ1-6; maybe TRBD1 (5 bases). The CDR3 runs to 13 residues. The V gene's germline CDR1 is MNHNY and CDR2 SVGAGI (reference sequence). The V end lost 7 bases, the J end lost 2 bases, and 6 bases lay between the germline ends. CDR3 nucleotides: TGTGCCAGCACAGGGACCTATAATTCACCCCTCCACTTT. Its protein product is CASTGTYNSPLHF.

The chain employs TRBV5-6 and TRBJ2-7, with a tentative D call TRBD2 (6 bases). Trimming removed 3 bases at V and 0 bases at J, with 10 bases between. This CDR3 spans 14 amino acids. Germline-derived CDR1 and CDR2 are SGHDT and YYEEEE. The DNA for the CDR3 is TGTGCCAGCAGCTGGGACGGGAGCTCCTACGAGCAGTACTTC. Translation: CASSWDGSSYEQYF.

The count of this clone is one. V usage is TRBV5-4 and J usage is TRBJ2-7; 10 bases align to TRBD1. Germline values: CDR1 SGHNT, CDR2 YYREEE (reference sequence). The CDR3 loop spans 17 amino acids. Trimming took 6 bases from V and 5 from J; bases not matched to a gene: 17. CDR3 sequence: CASTPGGTGVPLDEQYF. CDR3 bases: TGTGCCAGCACCCCTGGTGGGACAGGGGTTCCGTTGGACGAGCAGTACTTC.

The V gene is TRBV6-5, the J gene TRBJ1-1, with D possibly matching TRBD1 (5 bases). Germline lookup yields CDR1 MNHEY and CDR2 SVGAGI. Trimming took 7 bases from V and 7 from J, leaving 16 bases between them. This CDR3 is built from 13 residues. The CDR3 loop reads CASTVPGMGEAFF. As DNA, the CDR3 is TGTGCCAGCACCGTACCAGGGATGGGTGAAGCTTTCTTT.

This clone was detected a few times. This chain joins TRBV7-9 and TRBJ1-2; D is uncertain. This CDR3 contains 12 residues. CDR1 is SEHNR, CDR2 FQNEAQ, per germline (reference sequence). Between the trimmed V and J ends, which lost 5 bases and 4 bases, there was a span of 8 bases. Here the CDR3 reads CASSVDGYGYTF. CDR3 bases: TGTGCCAGCAGCGTAGACGGCTATGGCTACACCTTC.

The chain combines TRBV6-1 with TRBJ1-1, with a possible D match to TRBD1 (5 bases). The CDR3 is 14 amino acids. Germline assignment: CDR1 MNHNS and CDR2 SASEGT. V was clipped by 3 bases and J by 8 bases, with 16 bases between them. CDR3 DNA: TGTGCCAGCAGTGAGGGAGGGGATGTTTGGGAAGCTTTCTTT. Protein sequence: CASSEGGDVWEAFF.

The V and J genes are TRBV7-6 and TRBJ1-1; TRBD1 might be the D (6 bases). The CDR3 extends over 13 amino acids. V lost 5 bases and J 4 bases, leaving 11 bases between the germline ends. Germline loops: CDR1 SGHVS, CDR2 FNYEAQ. CDR3 DNA sequence: TGTGCCAGCAGCCTTACGGACAGCACTGAAGCTTTCTTT. Amino acids: CASSLTDSTEAFF.

V is TRBV6-5 and J is TRBJ2-1, with D possibly matching TRBD1 (7 bases). V lost 7 bases to trimming and J lost 6 bases, with 19 bases between them. Germline CDR1 MNHEY, CDR2 SVGAGI. The CDR3 is made up of 15 amino acids. The chain's CDR3 is CASTEGQGGINEQFF. The CDR3, as DNA: TGTGCCAGCACCGAGGGGCAGGGGGGAATCAATGAGCAGTTCTTC.

This clone came up a few times. The chain joins TRBV27 to TRBJ2-2; 8 nucleotides agree with TRBD1. Germline trimming cut 5 bases from V and 4 bases from J; bases unmatched to any gene: 6. CDR1 is MNHEY, CDR2 SMNVEV, per germline (reference sequence). CDR3 length: 15 amino acids. The CDR3 DNA sequence: TGTGCCAGCAGTACCCGGGACAGGAGCACCGGGGAGCTGTTTTTT. It yields the protein CASSTRDRSTGELFF.

This clone was detected only once. This chain uses TRBV7-2 with TRBJ2-1, with 8 bases identical to TRBD1. Losses at the gene ends were 5 bases for V and 9 bases for J; bases not matched to a gene: 6. CDR3 length: 13 residues. From germline, CDR1 is SGHTA and CDR2 FQGNSA. The CDR3 nucleotides read TGTGCCAGCAGCATCCAGACAGGGGCTGAGCAGTTCTTC. Protein sequence: CASSIQTGAEQFF.

V usage is TRBV2 and J usage is TRBJ1-2, with 8 bases aligning to TRBD1. V lost 4 bases to trimming and J lost 7 bases; unmatched junction nucleotides: 2. Germline values: CDR1 SNHLY, CDR2 FYNNEI. The length of the CDR3 is 12 residues. The CDR3 spells CASSGQGFGYTF. The CDR3 DNA follows: TGTGCCAGCAGTGGACAGGGGTTTGGCTACACCTTC. Supplemented by reference TRBV2 and TRBJ1-2, the full variable domain reads EPEVTQTPSHQVTQMGQEVILRCVPISNHLYFYWYRQILGQKVEFLVSFYNNEISEKSEIFDDQFSVERPDGSNFTLKIRSTKLEDSAMYFCASSGQGFGYTFGSGTRLTVV.

The chain has TRBV10-3 and TRBJ1-3; 10 bases agree with TRBD1. V shed 7 bases, J shed 3 bases, and the junction held 6 bases outside the gene matches. Germline V lookup: CDR1 ENHRY, CDR2 SYGVKD. The CDR3 runs to 15 residues. The CDR3 region has the DNA TGTGCCATCAACCGACAGGGGGCGAGTGGAAACACCATATATTTT. This codes for CAINRQGASGNTIYF.

The CDR3 sequence: CASSAQPGQMNTEAFF. Written as DNA, the CDR3 is TGTGCCAGCAGCGCACAGCCGGGACAAATGAACACTGAAGCTTTCTTT. The V call is TRBV11-2, the J call TRBJ1-1, with D tentatively TRBD1 (6 bases). The V gene lost 5 bases and the J gene lost 0 bases, with 16 bases spanning the gap. Germline lookup yields CDR1 SGHAT and CDR2 FQNNGV. This CDR3 is 16 amino acids long.

Comment on this clone: The sample holds other DNA sequences that translate to the same CDR3. The J gene is TRBJ2-1, the V gene TRBV7-8; no clear D. Germline V gives CDR1 SGHVS, CDR2 FQNEAQ. The CDR3 runs 13 residues. The V end was cut by 1 base, the J end by 4 bases, with 5 bases between. The CDR3 DNA is TGTGCCAGCAGCTTAGGACAATACAATGAGCAGTTCTTC. It translates to CASSLGQYNEQFF.

This clone has only one observation. The V gene is TRBV4-1, the J gene TRBJ1-4; the D is unclear. V gave up 4 bases and J gave up 6 bases, with 6 bases separating them. Germline V gives CDR1 MGHRA, CDR2 YSYEKL. This CDR3 has 12 amino acids. CDR3 region: CASSPPYEKLFF. The CDR3 region has the DNA TGCGCCAGCAGCCCCCCTTATGAAAAACTGTTTTTT.

A remark on this clone: Additional DNA sequences in this sample encode the identical CDR3. The chain combines TRBV7-9 with TRBJ2-7; D possibly corresponds to TRBD1 (5 bases). The V gene lost 3 bases and the J gene lost 4 bases, with 7 bases spanning the gap. CDR1 and CDR2 (germline): SEHNR, FQNEAQ (reference sequence). The CDR3 contains 12 residues. The CDR3: CASSFQGYEQYF. The DNA for the CDR3 is TGTGCCAGCAGCTTCCAGGGATACGAGCAGTACTTC.

The chain carries TRBV27 and TRBJ2-5, with D perhaps matching TRBD2 (6 bases). This CDR3 has 15 amino acids. Germline V lookup: CDR1 MNHEY, CDR2 SMNVEV (reference sequence). With 2 bases removed from V and 11 bases from J, the gap between germline ends came to 21 bases. The CDR3 nucleotides read TGTGCCAGCAGTTTAACCGGGGGATCAGGTGGAGAGCAGTACTTC. It codes for CASSLTGGSGGEQYF.

V is TRBV4-3 and J is TRBJ2-7; D gene uncertain. This CDR3 is built from 15 residues. From germline, CDR1 is LGHNA and CDR2 YSLEER. V lost 1 base to trimming and J lost 4 bases, with 14 bases between them. CDR3 nucleotide sequence: TGCGCCAGCAGCCAAGGAACTGACACCCTATACGAGCAGTACTTC. Translating it yields CASSQGTDTLYEQYF.

This clone was counted a few times. This sequence joins TRBV6-5 and TRBJ1-2; possibly TRBD1 for D (6 bases). The CDR3 is 15 amino acids. The germline V gene encodes CDR1 MNHEY and CDR2 SVGAGI. Between the trimmed V and J ends, which lost 6 bases and 5 bases, there was a span of 19 bases. CDR3 nucleotides: TGTGCCAGCAGAGAGGACAGAGGACATGGGTATGGCTACACCTTC. Amino acids: CASREDRGHGYGYTF.

The chain links TRBV7-9 to TRBJ2-3; 9 bases agree with TRBD1. Germline trimming cut 4 bases from V and 6 bases from J; bases unmatched to any gene: 11. Germline V gene data show CDR1 as SEHNR and CDR2 as FQNEAQ (reference sequence). The CDR3 is 16 amino acids. CDR3 nucleotide sequence: TGTGCCAGCAGCTCCCCCCGGGACAGGGAAGGTGATACGCAGTATTTT. Translated: CASSSPRDREGDTQYF.

CDR3 amino acids: CASTILTGGYGELFF. The CDR3 nucleotides read TGTGCCAGCACTATATTAACAGGGGGCTACGGGGAGCTGTTTTTT. This chain links TRBV7-2 with TRBJ2-2, with 9 bases that match TRBD1. Germline CDR1 SGHTA, CDR2 FQGNSA. The V and J ends lost 7 bases and 7 bases, in that order; junction bases with no gene match: 10. The CDR3 has 15 residues.

The chain combines TRBV6-5 with TRBJ1-5; a weak D match, TRBD1 (5 bases). Trimming shortened V by 2 bases and J by 6 bases, and 11 bases separated the two germline ends. The CDR3 runs to 14 residues. Germline assignment: CDR1 MNHEY and CDR2 SVGAGI. Here the CDR3 DNA reads TGTGCCAGCAGTTACGGGGCAGAGATTCAGCCCCAGCATTTT. It yields the protein CASSYGAEIQPQHF.

This clone was detected only once. The V and J genes are TRBV5-1 and TRBJ2-7; 9 bases line up with TRBD2. Germline assignment: CDR1 SGHRS and CDR2 YFSETQ. The CDR3 totals 17 residues. J gave up 0 bases and V 4 bases, and 11 bases lay outside the gene matches. Here the CDR3 DNA reads TGCGCCAGCAGCGGTGAATTTAGCGGGGGTTTCTCCTACGAGCAGTACTTC. This gives the protein CASSGEFSGGFSYEQYF.

V and J are TRBV30 and TRBJ2-3; 7 nucleotides match TRBD2. Trimming took 0 bases from V and 2 from J; bases not matched to a gene: 5. The CDR3 is 15 amino acids. CDR1 and CDR2 from the germline V gene are GTSNPN and SVGIG (reference sequence). CDR3: CAWSVLGGVTDTQYF. The CDR3 DNA reads as TGTGCCTGGAGTGTACTGGGAGGGGTCACAGATACGCAGTATTTT.

Remarks on this clone: The sample has other DNA sequences that encode this CDR3 too. The gene calls are TRBV18 and TRBJ1-1, with no clear D. Trimming left V 2 bases short and J 1 base short, with 5 bases between. CDR1 and CDR2 from the germline V gene are KGHSH and LQKENI. The CDR3 length is 13 residues. CDR3 in DNA: TGTGCCAGCTCACCAGGCCAGAACACTGAAGCTTTCTTT. Translating gives CASSPGQNTEAFF.

This clone was observed a single time. V gene TRBV9 combines with J gene TRBJ2-1; D gene uncertain. This CDR3 has 14 amino acids. Trimming shortened V by 2 bases and J by 2 bases, and 8 bases separated the two germline ends. Germline V gene data show CDR1 as SGDLS and CDR2 as YYNGEE. The CDR3 DNA sequence: TGTGCCAGCAGCGTGATAGAAACCTACAATGAGCAGTTCTTC. Its protein is CASSVIETYNEQFF.

The chain recombines TRBV7-9 with TRBJ1-6; D might be TRBD1 (5 bases). The CDR3 extends over 14 amino acids. Germline CDR1 and CDR2: SEHNR and FQNEAQ (reference sequence). Trimming removed 8 bases at V and 6 bases at J, with 14 bases between. The CDR3 coding sequence is TGTGCCAGCGGGGGGACCTCTTTTAATTCACCCCTCCACTTT. Its translation is CASGGTSFNSPLHF.

This sequence joins TRBV10-3 and TRBJ1-1, with 7 bases identical to TRBD1. Germline V gene lookup returns CDR1 ENHRY and CDR2 SYGVKD. The CDR3 consists of 13 residues. Losses at the gene ends were 10 bases for V and 10 bases for J; bases not matched to a gene: 15. The CDR3 is CATQETGQAGAFF. As DNA, the CDR3 is TGTGCCACCCAAGAGACCGGACAGGCCGGAGCTTTCTTT.